This TCR beta chain stems from a study of cytomegalovirus exposure and HLA in healthy donors (TCRdb year 2017). In terms of the full investigation: According to an earlier analysis of 587 of the donors, about 179 million T cells yielded 117 million unique TCR beta sequences and 276 Gb of sequence data. Rather than using new phenotypic data, the later analysis identified candidate immune exposures from TCR beta sequences and from how often those sequences occurred across donors. Both class I and class II loci were covered by HLA typing, at four-digit resolution. The study used immunosequencing to profile the T cell repertoires of hundreds of subjects and linked those repertoires to cytomegalovirus serostatus. An early release covering roughly 600 HLA-typed donors comprised approximately 300 gigabases of sequencing data and roughly 85 million unique TCR sequences. A later analysis re-examined previously published TCR beta repertoires from more than 650 donors and added high-resolution HLA genotyping to investigate patterns of TCR occurrence. Typing coverage varied by locus: roughly 629-630 donors for A, B, C, DRB1 and DQB1; roughly 510 for DQA1; over 600 for DPA1; roughly 470 for DPB1. An earlier analysis of approximately 640 of the donors applied high-throughput TCR beta sequencing to assess whether each TCR beta V gene segment acted as functional or pseudogenic. High-throughput TCR immunosequencing, statistical association of individual TCRs with disease status, and machine learning were combined to predict cytomegalovirus infection status. On average, around 230,000 unique TCR beta nucleotide sequences were sequenced per donor among more than 350 genotyped donors of the cohort, with roughly 18% of those sequences being non-productive. Because of strong linkage in the cohort, 4 to 6 DR-DQ haplotypes were treated as single units for association and clustering. A later genetic analysis took genome-wide SNP genotypes for about three fifths of the roughly 670 donors and used that subset as a discovery cohort. Along with the approximately 600-subject first cohort, a separate validation cohort of around 120 different subjects was used. All discovery cohort repertoires had been generated on a single sequencing platform. Donor age, sex, ethnicity and CMV serostatus were compiled together with the repertoire data. Of the approximately 400 genotyped donors, 65% to 90% fell in the genetic ancestry cluster associated with self-reported Caucasian donors. The aim of the study was to test whether cataloging public T cell receptors could identify signatures of past pathogen exposure. What the research found in general, with its limitations: Some IMGT-functional V segments, including TRBV6-2 and TRBV6-3, could not be told apart with the 87-base-pair reads, so those segments were excluded. CMV serostatus was the only immune exposure information available for the cohort. In a later analysis, 15,000 to 20,000 TCR beta sequences were associated with specific HLA alleles at a false discovery rate of 0.05. The cohort was sequenced for TCR beta chains only, and without alpha or paired-chain data the features that could be detected were limited. The earlier analysis of approximately 540 of the donors excluded 15 to 20 rarely observed V segments, including chromosome 9 orphons, because counts were too low. A later genetic analysis associated a missense DCLRE1C variant with V-gene and J-gene trimming of TCR beta chains, and an independent cohort replicated the association. In an earlier analysis of some 640 of the donors, most TCR beta V segments were observed in productive rearrangements about 87% or about 30% of the time, broadly matching IMGT annotations. In a later analysis, HLA-associated TCR beta chains were found to be more clonally expanded and to have lower generation probabilities than equally common non-associated chains. In a later genetic analysis, fewer N-insertions in productive TCRs were reported among donors in an Asian-associated ancestry cluster than the roughly 700-donor mean. A later analysis found that TCR association rates varied across HLA loci, with DRB1 alleles showing the most associated TCRs and HLA-C alleles the fewest. A further reported finding was that TCR beta sequences accurately predicted the HLA-A and HLA-B alleles for most subjects in the first cohort. The authors suggested that the approach could potentially be extended to other disease states and immunological phenotypes. The classifier was reported to diagnose cytomegalovirus status with high specificity and sensitivity in both the original and validation cohorts. The presence/absence analyses assumed that sequencing depth was roughly uniform across donors, and that assumption may not be true. A later analysis reported that several top co-occurrence clusters appeared linked to parvovirus B19, influenza, CMV and Epstein-Barr virus. HLA typing was unavailable for some donors at each locus, so association tests used only the typed subset. Correlated functional status among segregating V segments might be attributable to linkage disequilibrium, but an unknown experimental factor could not be ruled out. A few of the identified cytomegalovirus-associated TCR beta chains were confirmed in vitro to be specific for cytomegalovirus antigens. According to a later analysis, most CMV-associated TCR beta chains appeared to be HLA-restricted, and the HLA associations seemed to be driven largely by CMV exposure. A total of roughly 160 TCR beta chains were listed by the study as associated with cytomegalovirus. When HLA alleles, especially DR and DQ, strongly co-occurred, TCR associations were difficult to assign to individual alleles. A cluster of highly shared sequence variants was judged likely to be a technical artifact of the sequencing pipeline. While some public TCRs were present in many individuals, most TCR sequences turned up only very rarely across donors.

As regards this clone: Its specific antigen is unknown. Base quality data are lacking; no much larger clone is found one base away.

In total, approximately 690 healthy bone marrow donors made up the cohort. At the time of sampling, all cohort members were nominally healthy, though unrecorded immune exposures were likely present. The donor was CMV seropositive and belonged to the group of about 290 seropositive cohort members. Each donor provided a peripheral blood sample, and peripheral blood mononuclear cells were used for TCR beta sequencing. Genomic DNA extraction from the blood cell samples was performed with the Qiagen DNeasy Blood Extraction Kit. The trim is 7 bases for V and 2 bases for J, with a gap of 11 bases between the germline ends. CDR1 and CDR2 are drawn from the germline V gene: SNHLY, FYNNEI. The CDR3 starts with the cysteine, ends with the phenylalanine, and has 13 residues. Solely the CDR3 DNA is kept, with 39 bases framed from the first base. Library method: the immunoSEQ multiplex PCR assay. A mixture of 60 forward primers for TCR Vbeta segments and 13 reverse primers for TCR Jbeta segments was used in the multiplex PCR. The CDR3 region of rearranged TCR beta genes was amplified from genomic DNA with a multiplex PCR assay. On the Illumina HiSeq System, the amplified TCR beta libraries were sequenced as 87-base-pair reads. The authors' pipeline ran thus. Across the 640 or so repertoires, a later analysis counted tens of millions of unique TCR beta chains, about 10 million of which were shared by at least two donors. To remove PCR and sequencing errors, raw reads were error-corrected and collapsed into unique sequences using a nearest-neighbor algorithm that merged closely related sequences. Alignment of CDR3 sequences to IMGT reference sequences was used to assign V, D and J gene segments. For a sequence to be retained, a match of at least six nucleotides was required to both a V gene segment and a J gene segment. A rearrangement was called productive if the CDR3 had no stop codons and remained in frame with V and J, and every other rearrangement was called non-productive. Following IMGT convention, CDR3 was defined as the stretch from the second conserved V-encoded cysteine to the conserved J-encoded phenylalanine. The earlier analysis of roughly 590 of the donors excluded sequences that lacked an unambiguous match to a single V gene segment. An earlier analysis of just under 600 of the donors called V segments functional above 56.7% productive rearrangements and segregating when the between-donor standard deviation exceeded 5%. A statistical classification framework was built for diagnosing cytomegalovirus status from the catalog of TCR beta chain sequences. A later analysis assigned V and J genes by comparing TCR nucleotide sequences with IMGT/GENE-DB human TR gene sequences. A later analysis assigned CDR3 sequences and most-parsimonious VDJ recombination scenarios with the TCRdist pipeline. A later analysis defined each TCR beta chain by its CDR3 amino acid sequence plus V-gene family, and excluded reads lacking a unique V-gene family. In a later analysis, 450 to 600 highly shared, low-generation-probability nucleotide sequences were removed to address suspected cross-contamination and a sequencing artifact. In a later analysis, a clonal expansion index for each public chain was calculated from normalized within-repertoire ranks of inferred template counts. In a later analysis, generation probabilities were computed with a VDJ recombination model fitted to out-of-frame rearrangements, and the resulting probabilities were checked against IGoR. In a later analysis, TCR-TCR, TCR-HLA and TCR-CMV co-occurrence was scored with hypergeometric tests, and a repertoire-size bias correction was applied to TCR pairs. False discovery rates were estimated in a later analysis by permuting HLA or CMV assignments 20 times. In a later analysis, co-occurring TCRs were grouped using DBSCAN, and TCRdist sequence similarity was added for clustering within HLA-allele-positive subsets. Repertoires with fewer than 30,000 or more than 120,000 public chains, plus five repertoires with anomalous nucleotide sharing, were excluded from co-occurrence clustering. The immuneACCESS repertoire file appears here via TCRdb, limited to in-frame rearrangements. These files lack a portion of the clones; in checked studies, under half of the deficit traces to unresolved V genes, and the cause of the others is not known. For V, J and clone size, that table is used; D and trimming come from the DNA. For this sample the table gives about 150,000 clones, of which around 83% were detected only once. Approximately 6.5% of the sample is taken by the ten largest.

The sequence derives from a man aged 45-65 years in good health and CMV-seropositive. The specimen was PBMCs. This receptor chain uses TRBV2 and TRBJ2-5; matching of 5 bases hints at TRBD1 as the D gene. The DNA reads as follows: TGTGCCAGCAAGGACACAGGACAAGAGACCCAGTACTTC. It translates to CASKDTGQETQYF.